The 27 T cell receptor beta chains below all came from one sample that was sequenced in a study of T-cell reconstitution after alpha-beta-depleted transplantation in children (TCRdb year 2016). The receptor library was made with PCR. TCRdb records Illumina HiSeq 2500 as the sequencer. To normalize quantification of the TCRbeta repertoire, the TCR libraries were built with molecular barcoding that relied on unique molecular identifiers. The raw public data were reprocessed by TCRdb itself: fastp quality trimming at Q25, MiXCR clonotype calling, in-frame beta chains only. CDR3 protein sequences are deduplicated, and each keeps its most common genes and DNA. The sample profile shows just over 350,000 distinct CDR3 sequences; roughly 14% of them were found once. Around 4.5% of the sample goes to the ten largest clones. The sample was PBMCs, taken from the stem cell graft. All receptors derive from a human donor who donated a stem cell graft to a child with Fanconi anemia.

The rearrangement links TRBV5-1 to TRBJ1-2; tentative D call: TRBD1 (6 bases). The ends were cut back, 4 bases at V and 7 bases at J, with 14 bases in the middle. Germline V gives CDR1 SGHRS, CDR2 YFSETQ. This CDR3 has 13 residues. CDR3 amino acids: CASSLTGSSGYTF. DNA for the CDR3: TGCGCCAGCAGCCTAACAGGGAGTAGTGGCTACACCTTC.

V usage is TRBV7-2 and J usage is TRBJ2-5; no definite D call. The V end was cut by 5 bases, the J end by 5 bases, with 15 bases between. Germline loops: CDR1 SGHTA, CDR2 FQGNSA. The CDR3 totals 14 residues. CDR3 sequence reads: CASSPARPPETQYF. DNA of the CDR3: TGTGCCAGCAGCCCCGCCCGTCCCCCCGAGACCCAGTACTTC. Combining the CDR3 with reference TRBV7-2 and TRBJ2-5 gives the whole variable domain GAGVSQSPSNKVTEKGKDVELRCDPISGHTALYWYRQSLGQGLEFLIYFQGNSAPDKSGLPSDRFSAERTGGSVSTLTIQRTQQEDSAVYLCASSPARPPETQYFGPGTRLLVL.

This clonotype was observed many times. This chain uses TRBV14 with TRBJ2-7; D not certain. V lost 1 base, J lost 4 bases, and 11 bases lay in between. Germline CDR1 is SGHDN and CDR2 is FVKESK. The CDR3 is 14 residues long. CDR3 residues: CASSQALAAYEQYF. Written as DNA, the CDR3 is TGTGCCAGCAGCCAAGCTCTGGCAGCTTACGAGCAGTACTTC.

V gene TRBV5-6 combines with J gene TRBJ2-7, with D hard to call. The CDR3 is 14 residues long. V lost 4 bases, J lost 6 bases, and 17 bases lay in between. Looked up from germline, CDR1 is SGHDT and CDR2 is YYEEEE. This chain's CDR3 is CASSATVFYGEQYF. The CDR3 DNA follows: TGTGCCAGCAGCGCAACCGTGTTCTATGGCGAGCAGTACTTC.

This clonotype was recorded a few times. CDR3 sequence: CASSPRRVKVYEQYF. As DNA, the CDR3 is TGTGCCAGCTCACCAAGGAGGGTTAAGGTCTACGAGCAGTACTTC. The chain couples TRBV18 to TRBJ2-7, with D maybe TRBD2 (6 bases). Germline V gene lookup returns CDR1 KGHSH and CDR2 LQKENI. The V gene lost 2 bases and the J gene lost 3 bases, with 14 bases spanning the gap. CDR3 length: 15 residues.

This clonotype occurred once. The chain employs TRBV29-1 and TRBJ2-1, with D perhaps given as TRBD1 or TRBD2 (6 bases each). There are 14 residues in the CDR3. The V end lost 3 bases, the J end lost 7 bases, and 16 bases lay between the germline ends. Germline V lookup: CDR1 SQVTM, CDR2 ANQGSEA. The CDR3: CSVEVAGQGNEQFF. In DNA, the CDR3 is TGCAGCGTTGAGGTGGCGGGGCAGGGGAATGAGCAGTTCTTC.

This clonotype was observed a handful of times. J is TRBJ1-2 and V is TRBV2; D is ambiguous. V gave up 8 bases and J gave up 7 bases, with 20 bases separating them. Germline loops: CDR1 SNHLY, CDR2 FYNNEI. The CDR3 runs to 14 residues. CDR3 in amino acids: CASRQEVDRGGYTF. The DNA of the CDR3 is TGTGCCAGCCGGCAGGAGGTAGACCGAGGTGGCTACACCTTC.

The sample holds many counts of this clonotype. The chain recombines TRBV11-2 with TRBJ2-7; no clear D gene. This CDR3 contains 14 residues. Deletions cut 1 base from V and 2 bases from J, with 9 bases between. CDR1 and CDR2 from the germline V gene are SGHAT and FQNNGV. The CDR3, as DNA: TGTGCCAGCAGCTTAGGAGGTACCACCTACGAGCAGTACTTC. Translated, it gives CASSLGGTTYEQYF.

The gene calls are TRBV6-5 and TRBJ1-1, with a weak D call TRBD1 (5 bases). There are 18 residues in the CDR3. With 1 base removed from V and 1 base from J, the gap between germline ends came to 19 bases. Germline V gene data show CDR1 as MNHEY and CDR2 as SVGAGI. CDR3 DNA sequence: TGTGCCAGCAGTTACTACAAAGACAAAAGGACATCGAACACTGAAGCTTTCTTT. Protein: CASSYYKDKRTSNTEAFF.

This clonotype was counted a few times. The V gene is TRBV5-6, the J gene TRBJ1-4; perhaps TRBD1 as D (5 bases). With 3 bases removed from V and 7 bases from J, the gap between germline ends came to 16 bases. Germline CDR1 SGHDT, CDR2 YYEEEE. The CDR3 totals 15 residues. CDR3 protein: CASSSGVGLPEKLFF. The DNA for the CDR3 is TGTGCCAGCAGCTCGGGGGTCGGTCTACCTGAAAAACTGTTTTTT.

Many counts were recorded for this clonotype. CDR3 DNA: TGCAGCCAGGACAGGGCCGGGGAGACCCAGTACTTC. Encoded protein: CSQDRAGETQYF. The rearrangement joins TRBV20-1 to TRBJ2-5, with TRBD1 identical over 8 bases. The CDR3 extends over 12 amino acids. Germline values: CDR1 DFQATT, CDR2 SNEGSKA (reference sequence).

This clonotype was observed a handful of times. This chain connects TRBV2 to TRBJ2-5; tentative D call: TRBD1 (6 bases). Germline V CDR1 and CDR2: SNHLY, FYNNEI. V was trimmed by 3 bases and J by 1 base, leaving 9 bases between them. The CDR3 has 14 amino acids. CDR3 in amino acids: CASSEQGPQETQYF. In DNA, the CDR3 is TGTGCCAGCAGTGAGCAGGGGCCCCAAGAGACCCAGTACTTC. Full variable domain (outside the CDR3, taken from reference TRBV2 and TRBJ2-5): EPEVTQTPSHQVTQMGQEVILRCVPISNHLYFYWYRQILGQKVEFLVSFYNNEISEKSEIFDDQFSVERPDGSNFTLKIRSTKLEDSAMYFCASSEQGPQETQYFGPGTRLLVL.

The V gene is TRBV7-2, the J gene TRBJ2-1; TRBD2 matches at 7 bases. The junction had 4 bases not matched to a gene; V was cut back by 3 bases and J by 2 bases. This CDR3 is built from 15 residues. CDR1 SGHTA and CDR2 FQGNSA come from the germline V gene. The CDR3 loop reads CASSLAGVPYNEQFF. The CDR3 nucleotides are TGTGCCAGCAGCTTGGCGGGGGTCCCCTACAATGAGCAGTTCTTC.

This clonotype occurred a few times. V and J are TRBV2 and TRBJ2-1; the match to TRBD1 covers 7 bases. The junction had 10 bases not matched to a gene; V was cut back by 9 bases and J by 5 bases. This CDR3 is 14 amino acids long. CDR1 is SNHLY and CDR2 is FYNNEI in the germline V gene. The CDR3 DNA follows: TGTGCCAGTCGATTGGGGACAGAAGACAATGAGCAGTTCTTC. Protein: CASRLGTEDNEQFF. The complete variable domain, with remaining parts taken from reference TRBV2 and TRBJ2-1, reads EPEVTQTPSHQVTQMGQEVILRCVPISNHLYFYWYRQILGQKVEFLVSFYNNEISEKSEIFDDQFSVERPDGSNFTLKIRSTKLEDSAMYFCASRLGTEDNEQFFGPGTRLTVL.

This clonotype has just a few counts. This rearrangement joins TRBV5-1 to TRBJ2-7; TRBD1 might be the D (5 bases). The CDR3 sequence is 15 residues long. The V gene's germline CDR1 is SGHRS and CDR2 YFSETQ. V was shortened by 4 bases and J by 3 bases, with 17 bases between the two germline ends. The chain's CDR3 is CASSPEGHTFYEQYV. CDR3 bases: TGCGCCAGCAGCCCGGAAGGACACACATTCTACGAGCAGTACGTC.

In this sample, this clonotype turned up many times. The chain joins TRBV12-3 or TRBV12-4 to TRBJ2-4; a weak D match, TRBD1 (6 bases). V was pared by 6 bases and J by 7 bases, with 13 bases between. This CDR3 comprises 13 residues. The CDR3, as DNA: TGTGCCAGCAGCCGGGCAGGGGAGAACATTCAGTACTTC. Protein sequence: CASSRAGENIQYF.

There are many counts of this clonotype. The chain carries TRBV2 and TRBJ1-5, with no clear D. CDR1 and CDR2 from the germline V gene are SNHLY and FYNNEI. CDR3 length: 13 amino acids. With 6 bases removed from V and 5 bases from J, the gap between germline ends came to 11 bases. DNA for the CDR3: TGTGCCAGCAGGTTCATCTTTGATCAGCCCCAGCATTTT. This encodes CASRFIFDQPQHF.

This clonotype was seen a few times. This sequence joins TRBV20-1 and TRBJ1-2; D unresolved. The CDR3 loop spans 15 amino acids. Germline CDR1 DFQATT, CDR2 SNEGSKA (reference sequence). Trimming removed 6 bases at V and 1 base at J, with 18 bases between. The CDR3 region is CSADEVERDNYGYTF. CDR3 in DNA: TGCAGTGCGGACGAGGTGGAGAGGGATAACTATGGCTACACCTTC.

The chain's CDR3 is CSATHLGSYGYTF. The CDR3 nucleotides read TGCAGTGCTACCCACCTGGGGAGCTATGGCTACACCTTC. This rearrangement joins TRBV20-1 to TRBJ1-2; D not resolved. Germline CDR1 is DFQATT and CDR2 is SNEGSKA (reference sequence). This CDR3 region has 13 residues. V was cut by 4 bases and J by 4 bases, with 13 bases left in between.

The chain has TRBV2 and TRBJ1-2; D gene unclear. V lost 5 bases, J lost 3 bases, and 16 bases lay in between. CDR1 and CDR2 (germline): SNHLY, FYNNEI. The CDR3 has 15 residues. The chain's CDR3 is CASSPSSHRDYGYTF. The CDR3 DNA sequence: TGTGCCAGCAGTCCATCGTCGCATCGAGACTATGGCTACACCTTC.

The J gene is TRBJ1-5, the V gene TRBV28; D is possibly TRBD1 (5 bases). CDR1 is MDHEN and CDR2 is SYDVKM in the germline V gene. The CDR3 runs to 16 residues. V lost 5 bases and J 3 bases, leaving 17 bases between the germline ends. The chain's CDR3 is CASSLGTRGSNQPQHF. CDR3 sequence (DNA): TGTGCCAGCAGTCTCGGGACGAGGGGATCCAATCAGCCCCAGCATTTT.

This chain links TRBV20-1 with TRBJ2-3; 7 nucleotides align to TRBD1. CDR1 and CDR2 from the germline V gene are DFQATT and SNEGSKA (reference sequence). This CDR3 has 13 amino acids. CDR3 DNA: TGCAGCCAAACAGGGGTCACCACAGATACGCAGTATTTT. Its protein is CSQTGVTTDTQYF.

A few counts support this clonotype. This sequence joins TRBV12-3 or TRBV12-4 and TRBJ1-5; D is perhaps TRBD1 (5 bases). The CDR3 is 14 residues long. The V end was cut by 0 bases, the J end by 5 bases, with 8 bases between. This chain's CDR3 is CASSLAGPHQPQHF. In nucleotides, the CDR3 is TGTGCCAGCAGTTTAGCGGGACCCCATCAGCCCCAGCATTTT.

This clonotype was observed many times. This chain connects TRBV10-2 to TRBJ2-1; D remains ambiguous. V shed 4 bases and J shed 0 bases, with 7 bases lying between them. Germline V CDR1 and CDR2: WSHSY, SAAADI. The CDR3 runs 14 residues. DNA of the CDR3: TGCGCCAGCAGTGTCACGGTCTCCTACAATGAGCAGTTCTTC. This gives the protein CASSVTVSYNEQFF.

The CDR3 reads CSAPGQGQETQYF. CDR3 coding DNA: TGCAGTGCTCCTGGGCAAGGACAAGAGACCCAGTACTTC. The chain carries TRBV20-1 and TRBJ2-5; no definite D call. Trimming pared 5 bases from V and 2 bases from J, leaving 12 bases between. The CDR3 loop spans 13 amino acids. Germline V lookup: CDR1 DFQATT, CDR2 SNEGSKA (reference sequence).

The genes are TRBV20-1 and TRBJ1-1; TRBD1 matches at 10 bases. The length of the CDR3 is 15 residues. The germline gives CDR1 DFQATT, CDR2 SNEGSKA (reference sequence). The V gene end was trimmed by 3 bases and the J gene end by 6 bases; junction bases not matched to a gene: 10. CDR3 protein: CSARRPGQGRPEAFF. CDR3 DNA: TGCAGTGCTAGGAGACCGGGACAGGGGAGGCCTGAAGCTTTCTTT.

This clonotype was detected many times. The rearrangement links TRBV29-1 to TRBJ2-5, with 7 bases matching TRBD2. J gave up 5 bases and V 6 bases, and 6 bases lay outside the gene matches. The CDR3 covers 12 residues. The germline V gene has CDR1 SQVTM and CDR2 ANQGSEA. The chain's CDR3 is CSVGRAGETQYF. The CDR3 nucleotides are TGCAGCGTGGGGAGGGCCGGGGAGACCCAGTACTTC.